Presented here are 5 T cell receptor beta chains from one specimen sequenced in a study of blood T cell repertoires in COVID-19. Measured with immunoSEQ multiplex PCR; TCRdb has only the in-frame clones, and not every one. The sample carries 150,000 to 200,000 clones, approximately 86% recorded once. Source material: peripheral blood. These receptors were taken from a man aged 65-85 years with active or convalescent COVID-19.

This chain joins TRBV27 and TRBJ1-2; TRBD1 aligns across 8 bases. The CDR3 has 13 residues. Germline loops: CDR1 MNHEY, CDR2 SMNVEV (reference sequence). V trimming: 5 bases; J trimming: 8 bases; junction bases outside the gene matches: 7. CDR3 coding DNA: TGTGCCAGCAGTCCGGACAGGGTATACGGCTACACCTTC. It codes for CASSPDRVYGYTF.

This rearrangement joins TRBV3-1 (or the pseudogene TRBV3-2) to TRBJ2-2; 14 bases are shared with TRBD2. With 4 bases clipped from V and 7 bases from J, the junction kept 8 bases outside the gene matches. The CDR3 totals 17 residues. CDR1 is LGHDT, CDR2 YNNKEL, per germline (reference sequence). Written as DNA, the CDR3 is TGTGCCAGCAGCCTAACGGGACTAGCGGGGGTCGGCGGGGAGCTGTTTTTT. Translating gives CASSLTGLAGVGGELFF.

The gene calls are TRBV10-3 and TRBJ1-2; 9 nucleotides align to TRBD1. This CDR3 is built from 13 residues. The trim removed 6 bases at V and 7 bases at J, leaving 6 bases unmatched. Germline V gene sequence: CDR1 ENHRY, CDR2 SYGVKD. The CDR3 nucleotides read TGTGCCATCAGGACCTGGACAGGGGTTGGCTACACCTTC. This sequence encodes CAIRTWTGVGYTF.

CDR3 region: CASSKALARVSYEQYF. For the CDR3, the DNA is TGTGCCAGCAGCAAAGCGCTTGCACGGGTCTCCTACGAGCAGTACTTC. This sequence joins TRBV21-1 and TRBJ2-7; no check of the table's D call, TRBD2, against the DNA was made. TRBV21-1 is an annotated pseudogene. CDR3 size: 16 residues.

This clone was seen a few times. The chain has TRBV27 and TRBJ2-2; 7 nucleotides agree with TRBD1. Germline V CDR1 and CDR2: MNHEY, SMNVEV (reference sequence). The CDR3 runs 15 residues. The ends lost 3 bases at V and 6 bases at J; junction bases unmatched: 7. CDR3 in DNA: TGTGCCAGCAGTTTCAGTGGACAGGCCGCCGGGGAGCTGTTTTTT. Translated: CASSFSGQAAGELFF.